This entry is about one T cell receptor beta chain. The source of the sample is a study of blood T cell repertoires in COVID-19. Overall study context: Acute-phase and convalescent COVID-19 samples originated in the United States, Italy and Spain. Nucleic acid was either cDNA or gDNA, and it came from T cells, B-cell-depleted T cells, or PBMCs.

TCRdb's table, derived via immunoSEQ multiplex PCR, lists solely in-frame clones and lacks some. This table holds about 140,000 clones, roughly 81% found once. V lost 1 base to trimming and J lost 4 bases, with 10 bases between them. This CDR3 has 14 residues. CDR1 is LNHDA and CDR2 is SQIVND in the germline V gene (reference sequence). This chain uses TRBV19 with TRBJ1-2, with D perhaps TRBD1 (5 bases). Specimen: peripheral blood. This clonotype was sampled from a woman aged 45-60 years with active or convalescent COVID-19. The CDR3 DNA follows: TGTGCCAGTAGTATAGGACAGAAGCTCTATGGCTACACCTTC. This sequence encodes CASSIGQKLYGYTF.